This T cell receptor beta chain was identified during a study of spatial heterogeneity in lung cancer. Looking at the study overall: Mean representation of each unique TCR and UMI combination in the raw reads exceeded ten occurrences.

About this clonotype: The target antigen is unknown.

As for time point: sample taken at primary tumor resection. Sequencing of whole RNA from tumor, nontumor lung or frozen PBMC involved no sorting. The germline V gene encodes CDR1 DFQATT and CDR2 SNEGSKA (reference sequence). The CDR3 covers 13 residues. The V end was cut by 6 bases, the J end by 8 bases, with 17 bases between. Single TCR cDNA molecules each had their own unique molecular identifier. MiXCR, run by TCRdb on the 5' RACE reads, gives a single entry per CDR3 protein. The sample comprises tens of thousands of distinct CDR3 sequences, 7.5% to 9.5% of which are singletons, and around 34% rests with the top ten. Study results and caveats: Whereas they appeared in blood less at follow-up, ubiquitous expanded tumor TCRs appeared there more at resection.

This clonotype was sampled from a female donor with early-stage non-small cell lung cancer. The genes are TRBV20-1 and TRBJ2-1, with D possibly matching TRBD1 (5 bases). Sample: PBMCs, taken at surgery. Here the CDR3 reads CSAPSRVYHEQFF. CDR3 sequence (DNA): TGCAGTGCCCCCTCCAGGGTTTACCATGAGCAGTTCTTC.